This TCR beta chain was profiled in a study of T cell repertoires in ileal Crohn's disease. The overall study: Operated complications were stricturing disease (approximately 61%) and penetrating disease (39%). About half of patients got postoperative therapy: around 10 thiopurines, around 18 anti-TNF.

The sorted cells were lamina propria lymphocytes from surgical specimens, first isolated by density gradient. With regard to this clone: Its target is unknown.

Findings and caveats of the study: Compared with non-smokers, active smokers at surgery showed more clonal expansions.

The CDR3 is made up of 17 amino acids. V was pared by 3 bases and J by 6 bases, with 14 bases of the junction left unmatched. The V gene's germline CDR1 is SGHRS and CDR2 YFSETQ. Clones were read by immunoSEQ multiplex PCR, and TCRdb kept only the in-frame ones, dropping some. The table lists around 5,800 clones, around 87% of them singletons. This receptor was taken from an adult with Crohn's disease. Some clones in this sample may be carry-over from other donors' samples. The material sequenced was CD4+ T cells from ileum. The genes are TRBV5-1 and TRBJ2-3; 9 bases fit TRBD2. CDR3 nucleotides: TGCGCCAGCAGCTCCTACGGAAGCGGGAGGAGTGTGGATACGCAGTATTTT. Residues: CASSSYGSGRSVDTQYF.